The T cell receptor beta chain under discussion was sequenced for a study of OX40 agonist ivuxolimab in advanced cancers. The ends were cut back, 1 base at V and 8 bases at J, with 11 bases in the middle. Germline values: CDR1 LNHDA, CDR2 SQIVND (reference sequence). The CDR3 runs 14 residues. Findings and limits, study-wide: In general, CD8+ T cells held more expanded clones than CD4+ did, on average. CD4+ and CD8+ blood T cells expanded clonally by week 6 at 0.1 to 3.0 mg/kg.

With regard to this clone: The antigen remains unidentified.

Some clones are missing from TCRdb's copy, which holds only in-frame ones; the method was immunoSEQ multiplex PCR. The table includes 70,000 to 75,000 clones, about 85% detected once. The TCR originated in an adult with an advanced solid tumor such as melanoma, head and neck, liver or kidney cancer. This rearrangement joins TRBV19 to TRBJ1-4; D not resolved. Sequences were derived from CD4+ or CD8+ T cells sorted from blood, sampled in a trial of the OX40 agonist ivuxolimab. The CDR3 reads CASSIVLRAEKLFF. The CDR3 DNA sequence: TGTGCCAGTAGTATAGTCTTGAGGGCCGAAAAACTGTTTTTT.